This T cell receptor beta chain was found in a study of cytomegalovirus exposure and HLA in healthy donors. General study points: A link between a missense DCLRE1C variant and TCR beta V- and J-gene trimming emerged from a later analysis. A later analysis reported that several of the most significant clusters appeared to be linked to common viral pathogens, among them Epstein-Barr virus.

CDR1 and CDR2 from the germline V gene are SGHRS and YFSETQ. The CDR3 runs 16 residues. V dropped 4 bases and J dropped 0 bases, with 13 bases sitting between them. Amplification used 60 Vbeta primers and 13 Jbeta primers. Original handling: About 9.9 million shared chains were among approximately 87 million unique TCR beta chains counted in a later analysis. Method: immunoSEQ multiplex PCR; TCRdb's copy keeps in-frame clones and lacks some. V, J and clone size are taken as reported in that table, and D and trimming were inferred from the DNA itself. This sample carries over 150,000 clones, under 80% of them seen once, and the ten largest clones take roughly 2.2%. With regard to this clone: The antigen remains undetermined.

The sample was PBMCs. The gene calls are TRBV5-1 and TRBJ1-4; a weak D match, TRBD1 (5 bases). This sequence originates from a man aged 25 to 40 in good health and CMV-seronegative. The CDR3 is CASSPRDGTTNEKLFF. DNA of the CDR3: TGCGCCAGCAGCCCGCGGGACGGTACAACTAATGAAAAACTGTTTTTT.